This entry lists 23 T cell receptor beta chains sequenced from one sample in a study of T cell repertoires in cytomegalovirus infection. These receptors are not linked to any known antigen. Each CDR3 protein is one row after TCRdb ran MiXCR on the reads. The top ten hold around 45% of the sample, which has roughly 500,000 distinct CDR3 sequences, about 39% seen once. Sample: cultured PBMCs, taken from culture after CMV antigen stimulation. These receptors originate from a human donor in good health (CMV status not recorded). Some clones in this sample may be carry-over from other donors' samples.

This sequence joins TRBV10-3 and TRBJ2-2, with D perhaps assigned TRBD1 or TRBD2 (6 bases each). The germline gives CDR1 ENHRY, CDR2 SYGVKD. The V end lost 3 bases, the J end lost 1 base, and 18 bases lay between the germline ends. The CDR3 extends over 18 amino acids. In DNA form, the CDR3 reads TGTGCCATCAGTGATCGGGGGCGCCGGCGGGGGAACACCGGGGAGCTGTTTTTT. Amino acids: CAISDRGRRRGNTGELFF.

This sequence joins TRBV20-1 and TRBJ1-6; 9 bases line up with TRBD1. Germline-derived CDR1 and CDR2 are DFQATT and SNEGSKA (reference sequence). Trimming at V came to 3 bases and at J to 7 bases, leaving 1 base not matched to a gene. The CDR3 runs to 13 residues. The CDR3 is CSASGTGNSPLHF. In DNA, the CDR3 is TGCAGTGCTAGCGGGACAGGGAATTCACCCCTCCACTTT.

This chain links TRBV5-3 with TRBJ2-1; TRBD1 aligns across 8 bases. TRBV5-3 is an ORF; its function is uncertain. The CDR3 spans 16 residues. Trimming removed 8 bases from V and 2 bases from J; junction bases left unmatched: 12. CDR3 nucleotide sequence: TGTGCCAGCAGCACCCACACAGGGGGTGCCTACAATGAGCAGTTCTTC. Amino acid sequence: CASSTHTGGAYNEQFF.

The chain has TRBV7-2 and TRBJ2-7; the D gene is possibly TRBD2 (5 bases). This CDR3 spans 14 amino acids. In germline, CDR1 is SGHTA, CDR2 FQGNSA. V gave up 1 base and J gave up 4 bases, with 11 bases separating them. The CDR3 nucleotides are TGTGCCAGCAGCTTAGTAGAGGGAGTATACGAGCAGTACTTC. Protein: CASSLVEGVYEQYF.

The chain is built from TRBV12-3 or TRBV12-4 and TRBJ1-1, with D possibly TRBD1 on 6 matching bases. Trimming shortened V by 1 base and J by 7 bases, and 13 bases separated the two germline ends. CDR3 length: 14 amino acids. The CDR3 nucleotides are TGTGCCAGCAGTTTAGTAGGGGGGTCCCTTGAAGCTTTCTTT. Translation: CASSLVGGSLEAFF.

This clonotype has a handful of counts. This rearrangement joins TRBV12-3 or TRBV12-4 to TRBJ2-7; D is undetermined. The V end lost 6 bases, the J end lost 6 bases, and 12 bases lay between the germline ends. The CDR3 extends over 12 amino acids. The CDR3 spells CASSFYEVEQYF. The CDR3 DNA reads TGTGCCAGCAGCTTTTATGAGGTCGAGCAGTACTTC.

Only a few counts were recorded for this clonotype. J is TRBJ2-1 and V is TRBV7-2; 11 positions agree with TRBD2. V lost 6 bases and J lost 8; bases outside the gene matches: 3. The V gene's germline CDR1 is SGHTA and CDR2 FQGNSA. The CDR3 is made up of 13 amino acids. CDR3 residues: CASRTSGSYEQFF. The CDR3, as DNA: TGTGCCAGCAGAACTAGCGGGAGCTATGAGCAGTTCTTC.

The V and J genes are TRBV28 and TRBJ1-2, with 7 bases that match TRBD1. J lost 8 bases, V lost 3 bases, and 6 bases had no gene match. Germline V gives CDR1 MDHEN, CDR2 SYDVKM. The CDR3 length is 13 residues. CDR3 coding DNA: TGTGCCAGCAGTTTGATGACAGGGTGGGGCTACACCTTC. Protein product: CASSLMTGWGYTF.

This clonotype has a handful of counts. The V gene is TRBV19, the J gene TRBJ1-1; D is perhaps TRBD1 (6 bases). V was cut by 5 bases and J by 5 bases, with 18 bases left in between. CDR3 length equals 15 residues. Per the germline V gene, CDR1 is LNHDA and CDR2 is SQIVND (reference sequence). For the CDR3, the DNA is TGTGCCAGTAGTGGTGAACAGGGAGTAAGGACTGAAGCTTTCTTT. It specifies CASSGEQGVRTEAFF.

This sequence joins TRBV20-1 and TRBJ1-2; 9 bases align to TRBD1. This CDR3 has 13 amino acids. Per germline, CDR1 DFQATT and CDR2 SNEGSKA (reference sequence). The J segment lost 7 bases and the V segment lost 5 bases, leaving 8 bases of the junction unmatched. The CDR3 bases are TGCAGTGCTCAGGACAGGGGATTGAGTGGCTACACCTTC. This encodes CSAQDRGLSGYTF.

This rearrangement joins TRBV7-2 to TRBJ1-3; the D gene is possibly TRBD1 (5 bases). Germline values: CDR1 SGHTA, CDR2 FQGNSA. Trimming took 1 base from V and 8 from J, leaving 12 bases between them. The CDR3 length is 14 residues. The CDR3 sequence: CASSLGTGGDTIYF. The CDR3 DNA is TGTGCCAGCAGCTTAGGCACAGGTGGTGACACCATATATTTT.

V usage is TRBV6-2 or TRBV6-3 and J usage is TRBJ1-4, with unresolved D. Germline-derived CDR1 and CDR2 are MNHEY and SVGEGT. Trimming shortened V by 0 bases and J by 0 bases, and 14 bases separated the two germline ends. This CDR3 region has 18 residues. The CDR3 nucleotides read TGTGCCAGCAGTTACTCTCCCGAGGATGTATCAACTAATGAAAAACTGTTTTTT. As protein: CASSYSPEDVSTNEKLFF.

In this sample, this clonotype turned up a few times. The V call is TRBV7-2, the J call TRBJ2-1; D is possibly TRBD1 or TRBD2 (5 bases each). CDR3 length equals 16 residues. The V end was cut by 6 bases, the J end by 0 bases, with 15 bases between. Germline V gene data show CDR1 as SGHTA and CDR2 as FQGNSA. The chain's CDR3 is CASSLMRGRSYNEQFF. The DNA of the CDR3 is TGTGCCAGCAGTTTAATGAGGGGACGCTCCTACAATGAGCAGTTCTTC. Full variable domain (outside the CDR3, taken from reference TRBV7-2 and TRBJ2-1): GAGVSQSPSNKVTEKGKDVELRCDPISGHTALYWYRQSLGQGLEFLIYFQGNSAPDKSGLPSDRFSAERTGGSVSTLTIQRTQQEDSAVYLCASSLMRGRSYNEQFFGPGTRLTVL.

The rearrangement links TRBV11-3 to TRBJ2-5; 7 bases match TRBD2. The CDR3 spans 15 residues. Germline lookup yields CDR1 SGHNT and CDR2 YENEEA. Trimming took 3 bases from V and 5 from J; bases not matched to a gene: 9. The CDR3 reads CASSLRAGEAETQYF. CDR3 nucleotides: TGTGCCAGCAGCTTGCGTGCGGGAGAGGCGGAGACCCAGTACTTC.

A few counts support this clonotype. The chain employs TRBV24-1 and TRBJ1-6; D is unresolved. V shed 1 base and J shed 0 bases, with 6 bases lying between them. CDR1 KGHDR and CDR2 SFDVKD come from the germline V gene. This CDR3 contains 16 residues. CDR3: CATSDFGSSYNSPLHF. CDR3 nucleotides: TGTGCCACCAGTGATTTTGGGAGCTCCTATAATTCACCCCTCCACTTT.

A few counts support this clonotype. The chain recombines TRBV7-4 with TRBJ2-5, with D perhaps assigned TRBD1 or TRBD2 (6 bases each). Germline lookup yields CDR1 SGHVT and CDR2 SQSDAQ. This CDR3 has 12 residues. The CDR3, as DNA: TGTGCACAGGGAGGCTCGAGGGAGACCCAGTACTTC. Translation: CAQGGSRETQYF.

This clonotype was seen a handful of times. The J gene is TRBJ2-7, the V gene TRBV4-3, with D perhaps TRBD1 (6 bases). The V gene's germline CDR1 is LGHNA and CDR2 YSLEER. V was shortened by 0 bases and J by 4 bases, with 10 bases between the two germline ends. The CDR3 is made up of 14 amino acids. This chain's CDR3 is CASSQDWGRYEQYF. The DNA for the CDR3 is TGCGCCAGCAGCCAAGATTGGGGGCGATACGAGCAGTACTTC.

V is TRBV11-2 and J is TRBJ2-3, with D unresolved. V was clipped by 0 bases and J by 0 bases, with 7 bases between them. Germline CDR1 is SGHAT and CDR2 is FQNNGV. This CDR3 is 15 amino acids long. CDR3 nucleotides: TGTGCCAGCAGCTTAGAAGGGATTAGCACAGATACGCAGTATTTT. Translating it yields CASSLEGISTDTQYF.

The chain joins TRBV10-3 to TRBJ2-1; TRBD2 matches 9 bases. V shed 4 bases and J 5 bases; nucleotides not matched to a gene: 6. CDR1 and CDR2 from the germline V gene are ENHRY and SYGVKD. The CDR3 runs to 15 residues. The CDR3 spells CAISAGTSSHNEQFF. CDR3 bases: TGTGCCATCAGTGCCGGGACTAGCAGCCACAATGAGCAGTTCTTC.

The CDR3 sequence: CASSTGFGEKLFF. CDR3 in DNA: TGTGCCAGCTCTACAGGGTTCGGTGAAAAACTGTTTTTT. The chain employs TRBV18 and TRBJ1-4, with a possible D match to TRBD1 (6 bases). Germline CDR1 reads KGHSH; CDR2 reads LQKENI. The V end was cut by 6 bases, the J end by 7 bases, with 12 bases between. The CDR3 is 13 amino acids. Variable domain in full (rest from reference TRBV18 and TRBJ1-4): NAGVMQNPRHLVRRRGQEARLRCSPMKGHSHVYWYRQLPEEGLKFMVYLQKENIIDESGMPKERFSAEFPKEGPSILRIQQVVRGDSAAYFCASSTGFGEKLFFGSGTQLSVL.

This chain joins TRBV23-1 and TRBJ2-7; D gene uncertain. TRBV23-1 qualifies as an ORF whose function is uncertain. V lost 10 bases and J 7 bases, leaving 5 bases between the germline ends. This CDR3 has 8 residues. The CDR3 protein is CANGEQYF. CDR3 coding DNA: TGCGCCAACGGGGAGCAGTACTTC.

There are a few counts of this clonotype. This chain uses TRBV6-1 with TRBJ2-7; a weak D match, TRBD1 (6 bases). CDR1 is MNHNS, CDR2 SASEGT, per germline. Trimming stripped 10 bases from V and 2 bases from J, with 15 bases between. The CDR3 length is 13 residues. CDR3 residues: CATSRDNPYEQYF. CDR3 in DNA: TGTGCCACCTCCCGGGACAACCCCTACGAGCAGTACTTC.

The CDR3, as DNA: TGCGCCAGCAGCGACCGGGACAGGGGCGAAAATGAGCAGTTCTTC. Its protein is CASSDRDRGENEQFF. V is TRBV5-1 and J is TRBJ2-1; 10 bases line up with TRBD1. CDR1 SGHRS and CDR2 YFSETQ come from the germline V gene. CDR3 length: 15 residues. The J segment lost 7 bases and the V segment lost 4 bases, leaving 8 bases of the junction unmatched.